This note documents a single T cell receptor beta chain sequence. The V end was cut by 3 bases, the J end by 0 bases, with 10 bases between. CDR3 size: 15 residues. Germline V gene data show CDR1 as SGHRS and CDR2 as YFSETQ. This record comes from a study of blood T cell repertoires in COVID-19. Study details: Specimens from acute and convalescent COVID-19 originated in the United States, Italy and Spain. Nucleic acid was either cDNA or gDNA, and it came from T cells, B-cell-depleted T cells, or PBMCs.

The authors' processing: How many nucleated cells were present was estimated from reference gene primer amplification. The assay was immunoSEQ multiplex PCR, and TCRdb's table has in-frame clones only and misses some. V and J calls and clone size are given by that table; D and trimming were obtained from the DNA. The sample has around 260,000 clones, approximately 90% seen once. The clonotype was recovered from a man aged 30-40 years with acute or convalescent COVID-19. Input material: peripheral blood. The rearrangement joins TRBV5-1 to TRBJ2-1; tentatively, D is TRBD1 (6 bases). The CDR3, as DNA: TGCGCCAGCAGCTACCAGGGGAGCTCCTACAATGAGCAGTTCTTC. It yields the protein CASSYQGSSYNEQFF.